The T cell receptor beta chain under discussion was sequenced for a study of blood T cell repertoires in COVID-19 (dated by TCRdb to 2018 to 2020). Study-level background: The collaborator samples originated in the United States, Italy and Spain and spanned the acute and convalescent phases of COVID-19. The material from the prospective study consisted of cDNA or gDNA derived from T cells, B-cell-depleted T cells, or PBMCs. Deeply sampled blood TCRbeta repertoires from subjects exposed to, actively infected with, or recovered from COVID-19 were included in the dataset. The repertoires were released in a freely available public database meant as a resource for research on the immune response to SARS-CoV-2. The samples were drawn from two sources: the first 160 participants of the ongoing ImmuneRACE study, and fewer than 1,500 subjects contributed by 6 global collaborators. A de-identified subject ID, COVID-19 status, age in years and sex were almost always included in the sample metadata. Where available, HLA class I and class II types were taken from metadata supplied by the sample provider and were not determined by assay-based typing.

TCRbeta CDR3 regions were amplified from genomic DNA using the immunoSEQ Assay, a bias-controlled multiplex PCR. The paper's processing steps were these. The number of nucleated cells in each sample was estimated by amplification of reference gene primers within the assay. Sequence reads were collapsed and filtered to measure the absolute abundance of every unique TCRbeta CDR3 rearrangement. For each sample, productive Simpson clonality was calculated as the square root of Simpson's diversity index across productive rearrangements. TCRdb holds this immuneACCESS table with in-frame rearrangements only. Some clones are missing; in checked studies, unresolved V genes explain under half, and the rest has no known cause. V and J calls and clone size follow that table, whereas D and trimming were derived from the DNA. The sample table holds under 250,000 clones, of which about 79% were seen once. The ten largest clones capture roughly an eighth of the sample.

Whole blood was collected in K2EDTA tubes by collaborating institutions according to the institutions' own protocols. Collaborator samples were shipped for TCRbeta analysis as frozen whole blood, isolated PBMCs, or DNA extracted from either sample type. The germline V gene (reference sequence) supplies CDR1 GTSNPN and CDR2 SVGIG. Trimmed from V: 4 bases; trimmed from J: 1 base; junction bases lacking a gene match: 0. The CDR3 covers 12 residues, taking in both the cysteine and the phenylalanine. Only the CDR3 DNA stays, 36 bases, in frame from base 1. As regards this clone: Its recognized antigen is unknown. One base away there is no much larger clone; base qualities are not given.

Summary of the overall study and its limitations: How much clinical and demographic metadata was included differed by source and by participant, and the metadata was provided uncurated.

The clonotype comes from a human donor in a cohort sampled during active COVID-19. The rearranged chain carries TRBV30 and TRBJ1-1; a stretch of 7 junction bases matches TRBD1. Sequencing was performed on peripheral blood. The DNA reads as follows: TGTGCCTGGAACAGGGGGAACACTGAAGCTTTCTTT. This gives the protein CAWNRGNTEAFF.